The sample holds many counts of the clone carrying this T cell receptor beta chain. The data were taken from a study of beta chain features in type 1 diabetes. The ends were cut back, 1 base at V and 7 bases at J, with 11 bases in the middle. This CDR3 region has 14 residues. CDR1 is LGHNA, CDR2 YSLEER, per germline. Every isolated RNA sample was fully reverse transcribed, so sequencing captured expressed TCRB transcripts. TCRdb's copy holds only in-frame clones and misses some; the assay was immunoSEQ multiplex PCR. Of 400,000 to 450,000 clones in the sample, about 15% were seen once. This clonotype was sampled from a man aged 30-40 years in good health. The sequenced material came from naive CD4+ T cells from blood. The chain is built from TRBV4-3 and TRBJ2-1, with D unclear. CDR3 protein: CASSQGLGSNEQFF. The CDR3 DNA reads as TGCGCCAGCAGCCAAGGACTGGGGTCGAATGAGCAGTTCTTC.